This T cell receptor beta chain was sequenced during a study of shared clonotypes between healthy human individuals. Comments on this clone: As yet, its antigen is unknown.

Several immunoSEQ plates received, in even portions, the genomic DNA of each subset. Assay used: immunoSEQ multiplex PCR; TCRdb lists only in-frame clones, some missing. The sample has hundreds of thousands of clones; roughly 94% are singletons. Notes on the study in general: Owing to a small donor count, the genetic and exposure-history diversity represented was limited. The four-donor shared clonotypes exceeded non-shared clonotypes in generation probability, with non-shared ones scoring lower.

Only CD45RO-negative cells positively selected for CCR7 counted as naive CD8 cells, so terminally differentiated effector memory CD45RA+ cells were excluded. V gave up 10 bases and J gave up 3 bases, with 9 bases separating them. The CDR3 loop spans 12 amino acids. Germline V gene lookup returns CDR1 LNHNV and CDR2 YYDKDF (reference sequence). This sequence joins TRBV15 and TRBJ2-2, with D perhaps matching TRBD1 (6 bases). Source material: naive CD8+ T cells sorted from blood. The TCR sequence derives from a man aged 25-40 years in good health. The CDR3, as DNA: TGTGCCATCAGGACAGACACCGGGGAGCTGTTTTTT. Translation: CAIRTDTGELFF.